The clone carrying this T cell receptor (beta chain) came up a few times. The data were taken from a study of blood T cell repertoires in COVID-19. For the study at large: Acute and convalescent COVID-19 samples came from the United States, Italy and Spain.

Under the authors' procedure: Estimated nucleated cell counts came from reference gene primer amplification. The repertoire was sequenced with immunoSEQ multiplex PCR; TCRdb's copy has only in-frame clones and lacks some. D and trimming come from the DNA, and the V and J calls and clone size come from that table. This table has some 110,000 clones, less than 90% appearing once. The sequence came from a man aged 65-85 years who had recovered from COVID-19. Source material: peripheral blood.

The CDR3 nucleotides read TGTGCCAGCACCCCTATCGGGACACGCACTGAAGCTTTCTTT. Residues: CASTPIGTRTEAFF. This chain links TRBV6-5 with TRBJ1-1; D may be TRBD1 (6 bases). Germline CDR1 reads MNHEY; CDR2 reads SVGAGI. Trimming cost V 7 bases and J 4 bases, with 16 bases left between them. This CDR3 region has 14 residues.